One T cell receptor beta chain is described in this entry. The antigen is unknown. Germline CDR1 is MNHNS and CDR2 is SASEGT. This CDR3 has 14 residues. Trimming left V 4 bases short and J 6 bases short, with 12 bases between. The data derive from a study of shared clonotypes between healthy human individuals. Findings of the study overall: Incompleteness in sorted-subset sequencing, despite large depth, was shown by rarefaction. What naive subsets generally showed was a larger estimated richness than memory subsets showed. Non-shared clonotypes displayed generation probabilities falling below those of clonotypes present in all four donors.

Researchers ran the assay at a deep level. Assay used: immunoSEQ multiplex PCR; TCRdb lists only in-frame clones, some missing. Of about 2.5 million clones listed, approximately 90% are singletons. V and J are TRBV6-1 and TRBJ2-2; D is ambiguous. The TCR was taken from a man between 18 and 35 years old in good health. Some clones in this sample may be carry-over from other donors' samples. Sequencing used naive CD4+ T cells from PBMCs. Subset specified: CD45RA+ positively selected. The chain's CDR3 is CASSVGQLPGELFF. For the CDR3, the DNA is TGTGCCAGCAGTGTCGGGCAACTCCCCGGGGAGCTGTTTTTT.